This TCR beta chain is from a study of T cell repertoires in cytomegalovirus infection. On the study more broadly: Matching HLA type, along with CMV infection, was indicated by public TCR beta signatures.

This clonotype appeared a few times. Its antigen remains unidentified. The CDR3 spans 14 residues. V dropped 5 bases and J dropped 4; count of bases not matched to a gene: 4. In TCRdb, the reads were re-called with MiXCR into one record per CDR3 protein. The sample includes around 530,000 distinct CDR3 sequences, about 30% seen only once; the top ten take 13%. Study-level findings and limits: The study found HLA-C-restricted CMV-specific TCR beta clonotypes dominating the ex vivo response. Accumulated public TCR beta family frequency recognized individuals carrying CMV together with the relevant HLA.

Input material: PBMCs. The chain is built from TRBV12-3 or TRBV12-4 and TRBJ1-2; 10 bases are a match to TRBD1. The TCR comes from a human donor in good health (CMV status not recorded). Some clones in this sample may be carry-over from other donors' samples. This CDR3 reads CASSGGQGFYGYTF. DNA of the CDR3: TGTGCCAGCAGTGGGGGACAGGGGTTCTATGGCTACACCTTC.